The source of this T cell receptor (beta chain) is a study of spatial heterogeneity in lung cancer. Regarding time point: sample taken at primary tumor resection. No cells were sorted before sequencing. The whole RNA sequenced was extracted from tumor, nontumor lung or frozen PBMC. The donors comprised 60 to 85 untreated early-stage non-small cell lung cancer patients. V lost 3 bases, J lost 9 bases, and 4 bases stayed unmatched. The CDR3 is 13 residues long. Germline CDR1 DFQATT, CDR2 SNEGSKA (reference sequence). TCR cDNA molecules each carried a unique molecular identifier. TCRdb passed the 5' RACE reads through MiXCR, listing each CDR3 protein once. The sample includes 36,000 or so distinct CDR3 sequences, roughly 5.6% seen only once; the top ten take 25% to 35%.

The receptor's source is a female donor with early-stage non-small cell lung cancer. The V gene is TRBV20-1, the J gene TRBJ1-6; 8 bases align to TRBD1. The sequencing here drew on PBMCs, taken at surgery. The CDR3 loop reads CSARGRGLSPLHF. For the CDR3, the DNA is TGCAGTGCTAGGGGCAGGGGGCTTTCACCCCTCCACTTT.